Here is one TCR beta chain with its context. The antigen remains undetermined. The data are from a study of beta chain features in type 1 diabetes. Study conclusions and caveats: The question left open here concerned HLA type influencing TCRB rearrangement. PCR might preferentially amplify shorter templates, equally in patients and controls. Sequencing used cDNA, and cells with high TCR expression could therefore be over-represented. People with Type 1 diabetes carried modestly yet significantly shorter TCRB CDR3s in all four CD4+ subsets.

Expressed TCRB transcripts got sequenced, as all isolated RNA was reverse transcribed. The read count averaged roughly 4 million across naive, central memory and regulatory T cell samples. Method: immunoSEQ multiplex PCR; TCRdb's copy keeps in-frame clones and lacks some. The profile covers about 740,000 clones, with 10% to 15% appearing a single time and 0.022% taken by the ten largest. The specimen sequenced was naive CD4+ T cells from blood. This receptor was obtained from a man between 18 and 29 years old with type 1 diabetes.

The CDR3 DNA reads as TGTGCCAGCAGCTCCCCCGGGGGAGGCGAACTGCCAGATACGCAGTATTTT. Protein: CASSSPGGGELPDTQYF. The chain employs TRBV7-9 and TRBJ2-3; D perhaps matches TRBD2 (6 bases). The germline gives CDR1 SEHNR, CDR2 FQNEAQ (reference sequence). The ends were cut back, 4 bases at V and 4 bases at J, with 21 bases in the middle. The CDR3 contains 17 residues.